These 21 T cell receptor beta chains came from one sample sequenced in a study of OX40 agonist ivuxolimab in advanced cancers. Clones were sequenced by immunoSEQ multiplex PCR, and TCRdb holds only the in-frame ones, with some missing. Seen here are roughly 71,000 clones, around 85% observed once, and the top ten hold 0.8% to 1%. Sequences were derived from CD4+ or CD8+ T cells sorted from blood, sampled in a trial of the OX40 agonist ivuxolimab. The receptors shown here come from an adult with an advanced solid tumor such as melanoma, head and neck, liver or kidney cancer.

The chain carries TRBV9 and TRBJ2-3; D unclear. Germline values: CDR1 SGDLS, CDR2 YYNGEE. Trimming took off 1 base at V and 6 bases at J, with 9 bases between the two ends. This CDR3 contains 13 residues. CDR3 bases: TGTGCCAGCAGCGTATCGGCCGCGGATACGCAGTATTTT. It is translated as CASSVSAADTQYF.

The genes are TRBV11-3 and TRBJ1-4; TRBD1 matches at 9 bases. The CDR3 is made up of 19 amino acids. Per germline, CDR1 SGHNT and CDR2 YENEEA. V dropped 5 bases and J dropped 0; count of bases not matched to a gene: 13. CDR3 sequence: CASSGSGQGFYATNEKLFF. The CDR3 bases are TGTGCCAGCAGCGGGTCCGGACAGGGGTTCTATGCAACTAATGAAAAACTGTTTTTT.

This rearrangement joins TRBV28 to TRBJ2-4, with 9 nucleotides matching TRBD1. J gave up 1 base and V 8 bases, and 3 bases lay outside the gene matches. This CDR3 comprises 14 residues. CDR1 and CDR2 (germline): MDHEN, SYDVKM. This CDR3 is CASVGQGAKNIQYF. CDR3 nucleotides: TGTGCCAGCGTTGGACAGGGGGCCAAAAACATTCAGTACTTC.

This clone was recorded only once. This chain connects TRBV18 to TRBJ2-7, with 7 bases identical to TRBD1. Germline CDR1 reads KGHSH; CDR2 reads LQKENI. There are 13 residues in the CDR3. Losses at the gene ends were 6 bases for V and 5 bases for J; bases not matched to a gene: 7. CDR3 in amino acids: CASSPGTENEQYF. In DNA form, the CDR3 reads TGTGCCAGCTCGCCCGGGACAGAGAACGAGCAGTACTTC.

In DNA form, the CDR3 reads TGCGCCAGCAGCTTGGGACTAGGGGAGCAGTACTTC. Translation: CASSLGLGEQYF. V is TRBV5-1 and J is TRBJ2-7; D might be TRBD2 (6 bases). Trimming took 0 bases from V and 7 from J, leaving 8 bases between them. This CDR3 is 12 amino acids long. From germline, CDR1 is SGHRS and CDR2 YFSETQ.

The chain links TRBV5-4 to TRBJ2-7; tentative D call: TRBD2 (6 bases). Trimming took off 4 bases at V and 1 base at J, with 12 bases between the two ends. Germline loops: CDR1 SGHNT, CDR2 YYREEE (reference sequence). This CDR3 has 14 amino acids. CDR3 nucleotide sequence: TGTGCCAGCAGCAAGGACGGGGGATCCTACGAGCAGTACTTC. Protein: CASSKDGGSYEQYF.

The chain couples TRBV19 to TRBJ2-1; 8 bases match TRBD2. V was pared by 1 base and J by 8 bases, with 4 bases of the junction left unmatched. CDR3 length: 14 residues. Germline V gives CDR1 LNHDA, CDR2 SQIVND (reference sequence). CDR3 in amino acids: CASSIATSVYEQFF. The CDR3, as DNA: TGTGCCAGTAGTATAGCGACTAGCGTCTATGAGCAGTTCTTC.

This sequence joins TRBV7-2 and TRBJ2-3; D unresolved. This CDR3 is built from 14 residues. The germline gives CDR1 SGHTA, CDR2 FQGNSA. Trimming shortened V by 1 base and J by 3 bases, and 8 bases separated the two germline ends. Written as DNA, the CDR3 is TGTGCCAGCAGCTTAGGGTTGGCGACAGATACGCAGTATTTT. This encodes CASSLGLATDTQYF.

This clone was picked up a small number of times. The CDR3 DNA follows: TGTGCCATCAAGCGCGGACAGGGGCAGGGGGAAAAACTGTTTTTT. Amino acid sequence: CAIKRGQGQGEKLFF. The rearrangement uses TRBV10-3 and TRBJ1-4; TRBD1 agrees at 9 bases. V lost 7 bases to trimming and J lost 8 bases; unmatched junction nucleotides: 11. CDR1 and CDR2 from the germline V gene are ENHRY and SYGVKD. The CDR3 is made up of 15 amino acids.

The count of this clone is one. This chain connects TRBV2 to TRBJ2-5; 9 bases line up with TRBD2. CDR1 is SNHLY and CDR2 is FYNNEI in the germline V gene. The V gene end was trimmed by 0 bases and the J gene end by 5 bases; junction bases not matched to a gene: 7. The CDR3 runs 16 residues. Written as DNA, the CDR3 is TGTGCCAGCAGTGAAGCGCAGGCGGGGGGGCAGGAGACCCAGTACTTC. Translated: CASSEAQAGGQETQYF.

The chain employs TRBV11-3 and TRBJ1-1; 7 bases are shared with TRBD1. The CDR3 contains 14 residues. Germline lookup yields CDR1 SGHNT and CDR2 YENEEA. V lost 2 bases, J lost 4 bases, and 4 bases stayed unmatched. In nucleotides, the CDR3 is TGTGCCAGCAGCTTACTACAGGGGAGCACTGAAGCTTTCTTT. It translates to CASSLLQGSTEAFF.

The chain recombines TRBV19 with TRBJ2-2; 9 bases map to TRBD1. The CDR3 covers 17 residues. From germline, CDR1 is LNHDA and CDR2 SQIVND (reference sequence). The J segment lost 3 bases and the V segment lost 3 bases, leaving 8 bases of the junction unmatched. In DNA, the CDR3 is TGTGCCAGTAGTATCCGTCGGGGACAGGGAGACACCGGGGAGCTGTTTTTT. The encoded protein is CASSIRRGQGDTGELFF.

V gene TRBV6-5 combines with J gene TRBJ1-5, with D possibly TRBD1 on 5 matching bases. V lost 5 bases, J lost 6 bases, and 14 bases lay in between. Germline lookup yields CDR1 MNHEY and CDR2 SVGAGI. The CDR3 length is 14 residues. The CDR3 DNA reads TGTGCCAGCAGTCCCCGCAGGGTAGGTCAGCCCCAGCATTTT. Protein product: CASSPRRVGQPQHF.

This chain links TRBV18 with TRBJ2-2, with a weak D call TRBD1 (5 bases). This CDR3 is 14 amino acids long. The germline V and J ends were trimmed by 1 base and 5 bases, with 8 bases remaining between them. CDR1 is KGHSH and CDR2 is LQKENI in the germline V gene. DNA of the CDR3: TGTGCCAGCTCACCACAAGGGGCTACCGGGGAGCTGTTTTTT. Its protein is CASSPQGATGELFF.

The rearrangement uses TRBV20-1 and TRBJ1-2; D is undetermined. The length of the CDR3 is 11 residues. Trimming left V 0 bases short and J 8 bases short, with 7 bases between. The V gene's germline CDR1 is DFQATT and CDR2 SNEGSKA (reference sequence). This chain's CDR3 is CSARDPVGYTF. CDR3 DNA sequence: TGCAGTGCTAGAGATCCAGTAGGCTACACCTTC.

This chain connects TRBV11-3 to TRBJ1-3; D is unresolved. The CDR3 length is 14 residues. Germline assignment: CDR1 SGHNT and CDR2 YENEEA. Trimming took off 6 bases at V and 6 bases at J, with 15 bases between the two ends. In nucleotides, the CDR3 is TGTGCCAGCAGAACCCACGTCAGGCCAAACACCATATATTTT. It encodes CASRTHVRPNTIYF.

CDR3 residues: CASSSTGGTDGYTF. CDR3 DNA: TGCGCCAGCAGCTCAACAGGGGGCACGGATGGCTACACCTTC. The chain employs TRBV5-1 and TRBJ1-2; 9 nucleotides line up with TRBD1. Germline CDR1 SGHRS, CDR2 YFSETQ. This CDR3 has 14 amino acids. V was clipped by 3 bases and J by 6 bases; unmatched bases: 6.

The V gene is TRBV5-1, the J gene TRBJ1-1; 9 bases are a match to TRBD1. The CDR3 consists of 17 residues. Germline V CDR1 and CDR2: SGHRS, YFSETQ. V was clipped by 4 bases and J by 0 bases; unmatched bases: 10. The CDR3 sequence is CASSITGTGMVNTEAFF. The CDR3 coding sequence is TGCGCCAGCAGCATAACCGGGACAGGGATGGTGAACACTGAAGCTTTCTTT. Filled out from reference TRBV5-1 and TRBJ1-1, the complete variable domain reads KAGVTQTPRYLIKTRGQQVTLSCSPISGHRSVSWYQQTPGQGLQFLFEYFSETQRNKGNFPGRFSGRQFSNSRSEMNVSTLELGDSALYLCASSITGTGMVNTEAFFGQGTRLTVV.

Only a few counts were recorded for this clone. This rearrangement joins TRBV11-2 to TRBJ2-3, with 8 bases identical to TRBD2. Germline loops: CDR1 SGHAT, CDR2 FQNNGV. This CDR3 spans 17 amino acids. The ends lost 1 base at V and 5 bases at J; junction bases unmatched: 11. The CDR3 DNA reads as TGTGCCAGCAGCTTAGGGAACCGACTAGCGTCGGGAGATACGCAGTATTTT. It translates to CASSLGNRLASGDTQYF.

The chain employs TRBV28 and TRBJ1-1; 7 positions match TRBD1. Losses at the gene ends were 6 bases for V and 5 bases for J; bases not matched to a gene: 3. The CDR3 contains 12 residues. Germline V gene data show CDR1 as MDHEN and CDR2 as SYDVKM. CDR3 coding DNA: TGTGCCAGCAGCCAGACAGGGACTGAAGCTTTCTTT. Encoded protein: CASSQTGTEAFF.

This sequence joins TRBV27 and TRBJ1-2; 11 bases match TRBD1. Germline values: CDR1 MNHEY, CDR2 SMNVEV (reference sequence). The CDR3 covers 15 residues. The ends lost 4 bases at V and 3 bases at J; junction bases unmatched: 4. The CDR3 nucleotides read TGTGCCAGCAGTTCGCCGGGACAGGGGGACTATGGCTACACCTTC. Protein sequence: CASSSPGQGDYGYTF.